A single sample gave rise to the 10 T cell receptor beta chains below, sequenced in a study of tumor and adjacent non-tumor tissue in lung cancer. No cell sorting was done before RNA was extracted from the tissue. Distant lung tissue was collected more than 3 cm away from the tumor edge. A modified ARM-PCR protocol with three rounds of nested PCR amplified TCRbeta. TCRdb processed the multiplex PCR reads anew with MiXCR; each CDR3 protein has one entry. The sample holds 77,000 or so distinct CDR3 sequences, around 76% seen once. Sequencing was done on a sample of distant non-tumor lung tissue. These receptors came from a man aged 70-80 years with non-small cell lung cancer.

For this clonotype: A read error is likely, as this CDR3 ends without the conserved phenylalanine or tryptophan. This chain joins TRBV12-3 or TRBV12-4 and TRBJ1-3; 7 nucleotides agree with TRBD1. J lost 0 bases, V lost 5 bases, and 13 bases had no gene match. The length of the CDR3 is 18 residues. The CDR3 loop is CASSRPGTVIDSGNTIYS. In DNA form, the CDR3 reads TGTGCCAGCAGTCGTCCCGGGACAGTAATCGACTCTGGAAACACCATATATTCT.

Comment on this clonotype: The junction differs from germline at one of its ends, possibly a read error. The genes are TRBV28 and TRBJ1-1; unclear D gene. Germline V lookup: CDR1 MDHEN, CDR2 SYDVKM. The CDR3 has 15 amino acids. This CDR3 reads CASSLWASYYTETFF. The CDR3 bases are TGTGCCAGCAGTTTATGGGCCAGTTACTACACTGAAACTTTCTTT. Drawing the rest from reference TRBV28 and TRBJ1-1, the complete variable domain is DVKVTQSSRYLVKRTGEKVFLECVQDMDHENMFWYRQDPGLGLRLIYFSYDVKMKEKGDIPEGYSVSREKKERFSLILESASTNQTSMYLCASSLWASYYTETFFGQGTRLTVV.

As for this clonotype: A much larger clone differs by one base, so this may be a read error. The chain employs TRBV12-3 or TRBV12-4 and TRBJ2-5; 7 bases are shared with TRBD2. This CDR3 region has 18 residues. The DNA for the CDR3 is TGTGCCAGCAGTTTCAAAAGGGGAGGGCCTCGTGGAGCAGAGACCCAGTGCTTC. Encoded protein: CASSFKRGGPRGAETQCF.

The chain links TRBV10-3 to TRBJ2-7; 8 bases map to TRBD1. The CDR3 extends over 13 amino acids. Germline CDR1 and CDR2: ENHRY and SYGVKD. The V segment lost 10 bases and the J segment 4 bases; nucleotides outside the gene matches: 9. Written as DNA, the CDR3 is TGTGCCACCGGACAGGGAAAAAATTACGAGCAGTACTTC. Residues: CATGQGKNYEQYF.

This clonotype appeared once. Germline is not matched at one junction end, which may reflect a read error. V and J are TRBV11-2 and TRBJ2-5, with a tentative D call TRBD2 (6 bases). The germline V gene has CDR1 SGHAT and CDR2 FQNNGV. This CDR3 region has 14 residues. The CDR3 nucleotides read TGTGCCAGCAGCTTAGATAGGGGCGGGGAGCCCCAGCACTTC. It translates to CASSLDRGGEPQHF.

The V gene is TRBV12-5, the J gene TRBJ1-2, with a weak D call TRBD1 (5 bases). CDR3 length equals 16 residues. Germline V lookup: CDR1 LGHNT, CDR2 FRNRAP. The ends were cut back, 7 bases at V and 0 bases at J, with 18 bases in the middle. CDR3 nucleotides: TGTGCTAGTGCTCTAAACGGGACTCCTTCTAACTATGGCTACACCTTC. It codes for CASALNGTPSNYGYTF.

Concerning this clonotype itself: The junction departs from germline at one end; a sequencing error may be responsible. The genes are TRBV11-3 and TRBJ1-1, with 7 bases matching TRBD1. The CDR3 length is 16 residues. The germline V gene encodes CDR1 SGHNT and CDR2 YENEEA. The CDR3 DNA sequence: TGTGTCAGCAGCTTCCGGGACAGAATCCTGAACACTGAACCTTTCTTC. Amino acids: CVSSFRDRILNTEPFF. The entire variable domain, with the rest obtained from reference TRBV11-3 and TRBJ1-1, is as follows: EAGVVQSPRYKIIEKKQPVAFWCNPISGHNTLYWYLQNLGQGPELLIRYENEEAVDDSQLPKDRFSAERLKGVDSTLKIQPAELGDSAVYLCVSSFRDRILNTEPFFGQGTRLTVV.

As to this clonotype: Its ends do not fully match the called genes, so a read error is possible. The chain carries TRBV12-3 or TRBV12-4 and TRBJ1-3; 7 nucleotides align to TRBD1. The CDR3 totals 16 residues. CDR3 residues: CAISRQGASSGNTIYF. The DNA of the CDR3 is TGTGCCATCAGTCGACAGGGAGCGAGCTCTGGAAACACCATATATTTT.

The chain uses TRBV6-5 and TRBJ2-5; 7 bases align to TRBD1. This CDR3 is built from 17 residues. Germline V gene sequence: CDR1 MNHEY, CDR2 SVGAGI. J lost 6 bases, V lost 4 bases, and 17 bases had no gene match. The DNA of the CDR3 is TGTGCCAGCAGTTCCGCCAGGACAGGATTCCCACAACAGACCCAGTACTTC. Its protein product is CASSSARTGFPQQTQYF.

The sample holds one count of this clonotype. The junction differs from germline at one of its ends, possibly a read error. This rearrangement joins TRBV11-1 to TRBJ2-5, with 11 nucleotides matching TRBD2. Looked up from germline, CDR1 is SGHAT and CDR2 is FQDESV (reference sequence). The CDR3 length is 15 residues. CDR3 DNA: TGTGTCAGCAGCTTTCCTAGCGGGGGGCAAGAGACCCAGTACTTC. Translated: CVSSFPSGGQETQYF.